The 20 T cell receptor beta chains in this list originate from one sample, sequenced in a study of T cells expressing NK-cell markers (dated by TCRdb to the early 2020s). Library creation used 5' RACE. TCRdb shows the sequencer as Illumina HiSeq 2000. TCRdb reprocessed the reads and assigns one entry to each CDR3 protein sequence, leaving out DNA. The sample table gives roughly 420,000 distinct CDR3 sequences. The ten most abundant clones make up approximately 6.8% of the sample. Specimen: blood T cells: a sorted CD56 or NKG2C T cell subset, CD4+ or CD8+ T cells, or bulk PBMC T cells (not recorded which). The receptors originated from a woman aged 18-70 years in good health.

The chain carries TRBV18 and TRBJ2-3; the D call from TCRdb, TRBD1, cannot be confirmed without DNA. This CDR3 region has 16 residues. The germline V gene encodes CDR1 KGHSH and CDR2 LQKENI. The CDR3 sequence: CASSSGPNNPGDTQYF.

The chain links TRBV21-1 to TRBJ1-5; TCRdb reports TRBD1, a call that lacks DNA to check it against. TRBV21-1 is a pseudogene locus. CDR3 size: 15 residues. CDR3 sequence reads: CASSTRQGPNQPQHF.

The CDR3 protein is CASSGYYLTSYNEQFF. This chain links TRBV5-4 with TRBJ2-1. Per germline, CDR1 SGHNT and CDR2 YYREEE (reference sequence). This CDR3 has 16 residues.

This chain connects TRBV10-3 to TRBJ2-7. Looked up from germline, CDR1 is ENHRY and CDR2 is SYGVKD. This CDR3 has 12 residues. The CDR3 sequence: CAAQGNSYEQYF.

The J gene is TRBJ1-1, the V gene TRBV4-1; without DNA, the TCRdb call of TRBD1 cannot be checked. The CDR3 runs to 12 residues. Germline CDR1 is MGHRA and CDR2 is YSYEKL. CDR3: CASSTGPTEAFF.

The rearrangement uses TRBV13 and TRBJ1-1. The CDR3 consists of 11 residues. Germline lookup yields CDR1 PRHDT and CDR2 FYEKMQ (reference sequence). The CDR3 loop is CASSFGSEAFF.

The chain recombines TRBV12-3 or TRBV12-4 with TRBJ1-2. CDR3 length: 13 amino acids. CDR3 sequence: CASGKTLNYGYTF.

The gene calls are TRBV4-3 and TRBJ1-4. Per the germline V gene, CDR1 is LGHNA and CDR2 is YSLEER. The CDR3 length is 15 residues. CDR3 residues: CASSQDDIWGEKLFF.

This CDR3 reads CASSFRHGAGEQYF. The V and J genes are TRBV28 and TRBJ2-7; the D gene TCRdb calls, TRBD1, cannot be checked with no DNA. Germline V gene data show CDR1 as MDHEN and CDR2 as SYDVKM. This CDR3 contains 14 residues.

The chain carries TRBV18 and TRBJ1-1. The length of the CDR3 is 13 residues. CDR1 is KGHSH and CDR2 is LQKENI in the germline V gene. CDR3 amino acids: CASSPWQATEAFF.

The rearrangement joins TRBV13 to TRBJ2-3; TCRdb selects TRBD1, and the lack of DNA leaves this call unchecked. Germline V gene data show CDR1 as PRHDT and CDR2 as FYEKMQ (reference sequence). The CDR3 is 15 residues long. This CDR3 is CASSLTGTHTDTQYF.

V and J are TRBV7-9 and TRBJ2-7; TCRdb picks TRBD1, but there is no DNA to check that call. The germline gives CDR1 SEHNR, CDR2 FQNEAQ (reference sequence). This CDR3 region has 13 residues. The CDR3 here is CASRGGSSYEQYF. Full variable domain (missing parts from reference TRBV7-9 and TRBJ2-7): DTGVSQNPRHKITKRGQNVTFRCDPISEHNRLYWYRQTLGQGPEFLTYFQNEAQLEKSRLLSDRFSAERPKGSFSTLEIQRTEQGDSAMYLCASRGGSSYEQYFGPGTRLTVT.

The chain uses TRBV4-2 and TRBJ2-3; TCRdb outputs TRBD2, but without DNA this stays unchecked. This CDR3 spans 17 amino acids. Germline loops: CDR1 LGHNA, CDR2 YNFKEQ. CDR3 in amino acids: CASSQGTSGRATDTQYF.

The chain links TRBV7-3 to TRBJ2-1; the D call from TCRdb, TRBD2, cannot be confirmed without DNA. CDR1 and CDR2 from the germline V gene are SGHTA and FQGTGA. The CDR3 loop spans 16 amino acids. CDR3 sequence reads: CASSRNRDSSINEQFF.

V and J are TRBV7-2 and TRBJ2-7; TCRdb proposes TRBD2, but this gene call is untestable without DNA. The CDR3 runs to 15 residues. The germline V gene has CDR1 SGHTA and CDR2 FQGNSA. CDR3 in amino acids: CASSRRAAGSYEQYF.

The chain uses TRBV20-1 and TRBJ1-2. The CDR3 contains 13 residues. Germline-derived CDR1 and CDR2 are DFQATT and SNEGSKA (reference sequence). CDR3 in amino acids: CSARDLVFYGYTF.

This chain uses TRBV4-2 with TRBJ2-7. The CDR3 spans 15 residues. The V gene's germline CDR1 is LGHNA and CDR2 YNFKEQ. CDR3 sequence reads: CASSQDKVPSYEQYF.

The J gene is TRBJ2-1, the V gene TRBV12-3 or TRBV12-4; TCRdb reports TRBD2, a call that lacks DNA to check it against. The CDR3 contains 15 residues. The CDR3 reads CASRTGGGTRGEQFF.

The rearrangement uses TRBV5-5 and TRBJ2-7; TCRdb's D call of TRBD2 is untestable without DNA. This CDR3 has 16 amino acids. Germline V lookup: CDR1 SGHKS, CDR2 YYEKEE (reference sequence). CDR3 protein: CASSPGTLAGFYEQYF.

The rearrangement joins TRBV5-8 to TRBJ2-4; TCRdb proposes TRBD1, but this gene call is untestable without DNA. Germline lookup yields CDR1 SGHTS and CDR2 YDEGEE. The CDR3 runs to 14 residues. The CDR3: CASSLVSGENIQYF.